This TCR beta chain was recorded in a study of T cells in Graves' hyperthyroidism and ophthalmopathy. This clonotype was seen repeatedly, ten times or more. V was pared by 8 bases and J by 0 bases, with 7 bases between. The CDR3 loop spans 13 amino acids. The investigators amplified TCR beta CDR3 regions from RNA transcripts. Primed by the HTBI set, a first-round RT-PCR was run on the TCR CDR3. MiXCR, run by TCRdb on the multiplex PCR reads, gives a single entry per CDR3 protein. The sample shows around 300,000 distinct CDR3 sequences, 10% to 15% of them seen only once. Patients were excluded for uncontrolled infection, other autoimmune disease, pregnancy or lactation.

This sequence joins TRBV12-3 or TRBV12-4 and TRBJ1-4; D remains unclear. This receptor was identified in a woman in her 30s with Graves' hyperthyroidism that later progressed to Graves' ophthalmopathy. Sample: blood. CDR3 nucleotides: TGTGCCAGCTCGCGTACAACTAATGAAAAACTGTTTTTT. As protein: CASSRTTNEKLFF.